A single sample gave rise to the 4 T cell receptor beta chains below, sequenced in a study of long-term antiretroviral therapy in people with HIV. Version v3.0 of the immunoSEQ assay ran at survey level. TCRdb keeps only in-frame clones here, not all; method: immunoSEQ multiplex PCR. This table holds just under 35,000 clones, around 83% found once. The sequencing here drew on unsorted PBMCs, taken roughly 2.9 years before starting antiretroviral therapy. These receptors originate from a woman in her twenties or thirties with HIV.

This chain joins TRBV2 and TRBJ2-1; no definite D call. The germline V and J ends were trimmed by 4 bases and 9 bases, with 10 bases remaining between them. Germline CDR1 SNHLY, CDR2 FYNNEI. This CDR3 has 12 residues. The CDR3 DNA is TGTGCCAGCAGTGGTGATTATGGTGAGCAGTTCTTC. This codes for CASSGDYGEQFF. Full variable domain (rest looked up from reference TRBV2 and TRBJ2-1): EPEVTQTPSHQVTQMGQEVILRCVPISNHLYFYWYRQILGQKVEFLVSFYNNEISEKSEIFDDQFSVERPDGSNFTLKIRSTKLEDSAMYFCASSGDYGEQFFGPGTRLTVL.

The chain combines TRBV4-1 with TRBJ2-5; no definite D call. Germline V CDR1 and CDR2: MGHRA, YSYEKL. Trimming removed 1 base at V and 2 bases at J, with 8 bases between. The CDR3 loop spans 14 amino acids. The CDR3 spells CASSQVSAQETQYF. In DNA form, the CDR3 reads TGCGCCAGCAGCCAAGTTTCGGCTCAAGAGACCCAGTACTTC.

CDR3 in amino acids: CASSQGAYGYTF. The CDR3 DNA reads as TGTGCCAGCAGCCAGGGGGCCTATGGCTACACCTTC. The rearrangement uses TRBV6-1 and TRBJ1-2; 8 nucleotides align to TRBD1. Per the germline V gene, CDR1 is MNHNS and CDR2 is SASEGT. The junction had 1 base not matched to a gene; V was cut back by 6 bases and J by 4 bases. The CDR3 covers 12 residues.

This clone has just a few counts. V gene TRBV6-4 combines with J gene TRBJ2-2; 10 bases align to TRBD2. With V trimmed by 3 bases and J by 4 bases, 5 bases remained unmatched. Germline loops: CDR1 MRHNA, CDR2 SNTAGT. The CDR3 consists of 16 residues. DNA of the CDR3: TGTGCCAGCAGTGATACTAGCGGGGATCCCACCGGGGAGCTGTTTTTT. Its protein is CASSDTSGDPTGELFF.